This T cell receptor (beta chain) came from a study of lymphopenia after photon versus proton radiotherapy. The table came from immunoSEQ multiplex PCR; TCRdb's copy has only in-frame clones and leaves some out. The sample has some 40,000 clones; around 90% are singletons. The sequence was collected from a man aged 60 to 75 with cholangiocarcinoma. The specimen comprised peripheral blood, sampled from a patient treated with photon-based radiotherapy.

CDR3 residues: CASSFVGIITGELFF. CDR3 nucleotide sequence: TGCGCCAGCAGCTTTGTCGGGATAATCACCGGGGAGCTGTTTTTT. The V gene is TRBV5-1, the J gene TRBJ2-2, with D maybe TRBD2 (5 bases). This CDR3 region has 15 residues. The V and J ends lost 2 bases and 4 bases respectively, with 12 bases between them. Germline V gene lookup returns CDR1 SGHRS and CDR2 YFSETQ.